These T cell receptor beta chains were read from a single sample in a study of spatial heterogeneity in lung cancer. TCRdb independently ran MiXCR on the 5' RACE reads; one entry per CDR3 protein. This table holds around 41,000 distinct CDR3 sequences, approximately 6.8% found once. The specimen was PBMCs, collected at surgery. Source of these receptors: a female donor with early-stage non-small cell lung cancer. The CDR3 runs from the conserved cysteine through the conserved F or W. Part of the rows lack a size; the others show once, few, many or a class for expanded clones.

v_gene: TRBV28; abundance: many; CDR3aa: CASSSSSSAGAPSLTQYF
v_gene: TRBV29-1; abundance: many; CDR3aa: CSGWRGSDTQYF
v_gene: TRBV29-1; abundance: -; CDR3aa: CSVLAGGTGNTIYF
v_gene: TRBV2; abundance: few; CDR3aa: CATDRDSNTEAFF
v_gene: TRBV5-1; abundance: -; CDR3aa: CASSSSGTVSGNTIYF
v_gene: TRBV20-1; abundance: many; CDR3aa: CSARIGGTDTQYF
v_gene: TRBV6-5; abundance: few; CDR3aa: CASSPGPHRKANYGYTF
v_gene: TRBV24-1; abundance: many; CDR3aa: CATSDFPRRGDTEDTQYF
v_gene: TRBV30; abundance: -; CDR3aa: CALAWDQGNQPQHF
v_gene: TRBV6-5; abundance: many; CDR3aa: CASSQESEQFF
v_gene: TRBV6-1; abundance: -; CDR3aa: CASSRGTVSTDTQYF
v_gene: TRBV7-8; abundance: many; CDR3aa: CASTRTNQFLNYGYTF
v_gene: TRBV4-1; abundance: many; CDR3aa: CASSQDPPGNGQPQHF
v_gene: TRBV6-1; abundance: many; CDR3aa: CASSDGSTLTGKLFF
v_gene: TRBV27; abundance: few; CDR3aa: CASSLRGGAGNSPLHF
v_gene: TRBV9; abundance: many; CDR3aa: CASSVVAGGLGETQYF
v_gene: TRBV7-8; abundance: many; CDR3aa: CASSSPLRGRSTDTQYF
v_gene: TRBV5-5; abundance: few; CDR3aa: CASSLAITDIAQYF
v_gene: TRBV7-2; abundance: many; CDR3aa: CASSLGGGRDIQYF
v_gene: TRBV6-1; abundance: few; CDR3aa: CAGTGGDSYNSPLHF
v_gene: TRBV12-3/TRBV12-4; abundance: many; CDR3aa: CASSPRGVQETQYF
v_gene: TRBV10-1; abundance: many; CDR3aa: CASSEKGSSSPLHF
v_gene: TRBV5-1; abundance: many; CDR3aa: CASGVETQYF
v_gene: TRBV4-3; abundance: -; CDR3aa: CASSRGQAVNTEAFF
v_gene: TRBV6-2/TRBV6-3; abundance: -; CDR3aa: CASRRQGGRRNEKLFF
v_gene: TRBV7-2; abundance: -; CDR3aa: CASSPTRGGNSPLHF
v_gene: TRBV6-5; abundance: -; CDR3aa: CASSYSMSVATNEKLFF
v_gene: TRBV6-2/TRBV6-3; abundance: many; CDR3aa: CASSYEIYNEQFF
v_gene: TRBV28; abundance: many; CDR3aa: CASSLKVLAGGQRLF
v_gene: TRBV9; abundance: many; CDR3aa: CASSVGSASGRYNEQFF
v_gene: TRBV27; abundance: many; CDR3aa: CASSLAGRYEQYF
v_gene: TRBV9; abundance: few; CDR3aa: CASSVVVHQNTGELFF
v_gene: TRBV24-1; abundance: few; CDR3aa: CATSDSTDRADGELFF
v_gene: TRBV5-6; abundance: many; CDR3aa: CASSYLNNEQFF
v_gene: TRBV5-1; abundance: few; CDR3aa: CASHLPQGSSYNEQFF
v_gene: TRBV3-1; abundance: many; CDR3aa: CASSQDVGFAYEQYF
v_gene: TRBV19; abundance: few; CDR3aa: CASSIVGTAYNEQFF
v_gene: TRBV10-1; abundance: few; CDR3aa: CASIGILTSGSYEQYF
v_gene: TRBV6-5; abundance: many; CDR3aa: CASRPFSGANVLTF
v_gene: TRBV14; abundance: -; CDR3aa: CASSPWGEQFF
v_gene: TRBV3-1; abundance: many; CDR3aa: CASSHPGLESFTDTQYF
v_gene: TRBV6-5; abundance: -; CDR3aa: CASSYKGDSNQPQHF
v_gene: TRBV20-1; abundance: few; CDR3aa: CSALRLENTDTQYF
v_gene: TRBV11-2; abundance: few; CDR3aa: CASSLKSGGSAGFIYEQYF
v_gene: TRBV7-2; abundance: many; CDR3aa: CASSLAAPGANVLTF
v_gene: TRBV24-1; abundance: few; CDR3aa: CATSDPRWQGGRNEQFF
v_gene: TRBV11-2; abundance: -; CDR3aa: CASSVGILGNQPQHF
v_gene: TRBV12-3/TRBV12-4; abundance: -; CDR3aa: CASRDYSDTQYF
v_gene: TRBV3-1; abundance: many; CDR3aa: CASSQRDTQYF
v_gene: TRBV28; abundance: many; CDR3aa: CASSLGNGYTF
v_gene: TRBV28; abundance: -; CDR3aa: CASSQDGKLFF
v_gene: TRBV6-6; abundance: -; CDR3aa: CASDKGASPLHF
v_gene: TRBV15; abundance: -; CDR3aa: CATSRDSAIRTGTDTQYF
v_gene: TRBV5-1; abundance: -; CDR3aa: CASRPQGAQETQYF
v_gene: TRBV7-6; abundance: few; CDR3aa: CASSRGLAYEQYF
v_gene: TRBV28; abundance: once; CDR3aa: CASSSGRRGRNQPQHF
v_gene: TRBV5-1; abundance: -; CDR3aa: CASSLAFGPMNTEAFF